This T cell receptor beta chain was captured by sequencing in a study of tumor and adjacent non-tumor tissue in lung cancer. General study points: Tumor repertoires had a smaller top 100 clone share than normal lung.

RNA was extracted from bulk tissue without any cell sorting. As for this clonotype: The antigen is undetermined. The conserved closing phenylalanine or tryptophan is absent in this CDR3, likely reflecting a read error.

A modified ARM-PCR protocol with three rounds of nested PCR amplified TCRbeta. TCRdb redid the calling of the multiplex PCR reads with MiXCR, one entry per CDR3 protein. The sample gives about 68,000 distinct CDR3 sequences, just under 60% of which show up once; 20% to 25% is in the top ten. The CDR3 length is 15 residues. Trimming shortened V by 2 bases and J by 0 bases, and 9 bases separated the two germline ends. The germline CDR1 and CDR2 sequences are WNHNN and SYGVQD (reference sequence). The rearrangement uses TRBV10-1 and TRBJ2-3; D gene unclear. Sequenced input: lung tumor tissue. The receptor was derived from a man between 45 and 60 years old with non-small cell lung cancer. The CDR3 coding sequence is TGCGCCAGCAGTGAGAGGGCGACGAGCACAGATACGCAGTATTAT. It is translated as CASSERATSTDTQYY.